This section outlines one TCR beta chain sequence together with its context. Its antigen is unknown. In terms of origin and age, donors were healthy Caucasian individuals from Russia aged about 6 to 90. This sample was included in a study of blood T cells in healthy people across ages. Findings and caveats of the study: It was held that the diversity estimates obtained from one million T cells were underestimates.

The CDR3 runs 13 residues. The germline V and J ends were trimmed by 3 bases and 6 bases, with 12 bases remaining between them. PCR was performed a second time for roughly 7 to 12 cycles using a sample-barcoded 5' primer and a J-beta primer mix. Every cDNA molecule carried a tag from a template-switch adaptor bearing 12 random nucleotides. Every sample gave at least 3 million paired-end reads containing CDR3. TCRdb re-called the 5' RACE reads with MiXCR, one entry per CDR3 protein. The repertoire includes over 1,500,000 distinct CDR3 sequences, roughly 50% of them detected once, and approximately 2.1% sits in the top ten.

Sequencing was carried out using blood. The source of this sequence is a woman aged 40 to 50 in good health. V usage is TRBV12-3 or TRBV12-4 and J usage is TRBJ2-7, with no clear D. The CDR3 spells CASSFAGNSEQYF. CDR3 in DNA: TGTGCCAGCAGTTTCGCTGGGAACAGCGAGCAGTACTTC.